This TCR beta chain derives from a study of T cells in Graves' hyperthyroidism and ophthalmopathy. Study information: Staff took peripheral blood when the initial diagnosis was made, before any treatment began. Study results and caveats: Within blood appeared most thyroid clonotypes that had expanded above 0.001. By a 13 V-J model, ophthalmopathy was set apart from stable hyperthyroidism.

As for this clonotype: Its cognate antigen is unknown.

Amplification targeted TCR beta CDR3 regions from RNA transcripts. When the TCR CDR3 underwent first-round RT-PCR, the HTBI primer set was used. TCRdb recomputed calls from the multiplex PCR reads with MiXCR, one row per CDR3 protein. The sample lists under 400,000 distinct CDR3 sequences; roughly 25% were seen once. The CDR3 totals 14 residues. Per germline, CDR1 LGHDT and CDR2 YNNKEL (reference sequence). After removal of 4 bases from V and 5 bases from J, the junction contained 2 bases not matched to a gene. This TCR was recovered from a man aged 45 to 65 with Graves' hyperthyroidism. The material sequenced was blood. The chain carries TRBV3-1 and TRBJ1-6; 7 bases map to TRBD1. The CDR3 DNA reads TGTGCCAGCAGCCTGGGACAGAATAATTCACCCCTCCACTTT. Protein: CASSLGQNNSPLHF.